This T cell receptor beta chain was sequenced during a study of graft-versus-host responses after intestinal transplantation. Across the whole study: Recipients had transplants, and these were multivisceral, liver-intestinal, or isolated intestinal. The recipients all started with anti-thymocyte globulin induction and then took tacrolimus and steroids for roughly three years.

With respect to this clone: Antigen unknown.

Study-wide findings and caveats: Within the allografts of patients who had graft-donor T cell macrochimerism, graft-versus-host to host-versus-graft clonal ratios were high.

Some clones are missing from TCRdb's copy, which holds only in-frame ones; the method was immunoSEQ multiplex PCR. The table lists roughly 100,000 clones, over 85% of them singletons. Germline loops: CDR1 MNHEY, CDR2 SMNVEV (reference sequence). The V and J ends lost 6 bases and 9 bases respectively, with 15 bases between them. CDR3 length equals 13 residues. This chain joins TRBV27 and TRBJ1-5; D is perhaps TRBD1 (6 bases). Sequencing was performed on unstimulated CD8+ T cells sorted from spleen or lymph node cells, taken before intestinal transplant. The clonotype comes from a human donor who received an intestinal transplant. This chain's CDR3 is CASSPQGKPPQHF. As DNA, the CDR3 is TGTGCCAGCAGCCCCCAGGGGAAACCGCCCCAGCATTTT.